The 30 T cell receptor beta chains listed next were all sequenced from one sample in a study of shared clonotypes between healthy human individuals (TCRdb year 2020). Libraries were built with the immunoSEQ multiplex PCR assay. TCRdb retrieved this table from immuneACCESS and kept in-frame rearrangements only. Not all clones are present; in checked studies, unresolved V genes account for under half, and no reason is known for the remainder. This sample lists about 2 million clones; 95% were detected once. The ten largest make up roughly 0.13% of the sample. Sequenced input: naive CD4+ T cells sorted from blood. The cell subset or site tag for this specimen amounts to: CD45RA+ positively selected. These TCRs come from a man younger than 35 in good health.

The CDR3 sequence: CASKALAAPREKLFF. For the CDR3, the DNA is TGCGCCAGCAAAGCCCTGGCCGCACCCAGGGAAAAACTGTTTTTT. The chain is built from TRBV5-1 and TRBJ1-4; D is unresolved. The CDR3 is 15 residues long. V lost 6 bases and J lost 8, with 20 bases in between. Germline V gene sequence: CDR1 SGHRS, CDR2 YFSETQ.

This chain uses TRBV5-5 with TRBJ2-5; 8 nucleotides line up with TRBD2. The CDR3 consists of 16 residues. Germline CDR1 and CDR2: SGHKS and YYEKEE (reference sequence). V was clipped by 4 bases and J by 4 bases; unmatched bases: 12. CDR3 protein: CASSRPQGTRGETQYF. The CDR3 DNA is TGTGCCAGCAGCCGACCCCAGGGGACTAGGGGAGAGACCCAGTACTTC.

J is TRBJ2-2 and V is TRBV5-1, with TRBD1 matching 8 bases. Trimming cost V 4 bases and J 6 bases; bases outside gene matches: 8. The CDR3 totals 15 residues. Germline V gene sequence: CDR1 SGHRS, CDR2 YFSETQ. Here the CDR3 reads CASSRTGTLSGELFF. The CDR3, as DNA: TGCGCCAGCAGCAGGACAGGGACGTTGTCCGGGGAGCTGTTTTTT.

On this clone itself: One end of the junction fails to match germline, which may point to a read error. The V and J genes are TRBV5-1 and TRBJ1-5; D is undetermined. Germline V lookup: CDR1 SGHRS, CDR2 YFSETQ. The CDR3 consists of 13 residues. The CDR3 here is CATSLVIGQPQHF. The CDR3 DNA is TGCGCCACCAGCTTGGTTATAGGTCAGCCCCAGCATTTT.

V gene TRBV10-3 combines with J gene TRBJ2-5; D is unresolved. Trimming shortened V by 5 bases and J by 5 bases, and 9 bases separated the two germline ends. CDR3 length: 12 amino acids. CDR1 is ENHRY and CDR2 is SYGVKD in the germline V gene. This chain's CDR3 is CAISPSVETQYF. The CDR3 DNA reads TGTGCCATCAGTCCTAGTGTCGAGACCCAGTACTTC.

The J gene is TRBJ2-5, the V gene TRBV5-1; 7 bases are shared with TRBD1. With 4 bases clipped from V and 5 bases from J, the junction kept 5 bases outside the gene matches. This CDR3 comprises 13 residues. The germline gives CDR1 SGHRS, CDR2 YFSETQ. CDR3 in amino acids: CASSTTGWETQYF. In nucleotides, the CDR3 is TGCGCCAGCAGCACGACAGGGTGGGAGACCCAGTACTTC.

The chain uses TRBV6-7 and TRBJ2-5; possible D gene TRBD1, 7 bases. TRBV6-7 is an open reading frame, and its role is uncertain. This CDR3 contains 18 residues. V shed 2 bases and J shed 0 bases, with 19 bases lying between them. CDR3 residues: CASSYPNFDREDQETQYF. DNA for the CDR3: TGTGCCAGCAGTTACCCAAATTTCGACAGGGAGGACCAAGAGACCCAGTACTTC.

This clone has a count of ten or more. The chain recombines TRBV30 with TRBJ2-7; no clear D gene. The germline V gene encodes CDR1 GTSNPN and CDR2 SVGIG (reference sequence). V shed 0 bases and J shed 2 bases, with 11 bases lying between them. The CDR3 is made up of 14 amino acids. The CDR3 protein is CAWSVLGRAYEQYF. The CDR3, as DNA: TGTGCCTGGAGTGTACTCGGCAGAGCCTACGAGCAGTACTTC.

V usage is TRBV7-2 and J usage is TRBJ2-5; 9 positions agree with TRBD2. V dropped 4 bases and J dropped 2; count of bases not matched to a gene: 5. This CDR3 comprises 15 residues. Germline assignment: CDR1 SGHTA and CDR2 FQGNSA. For the CDR3, the DNA is TGTGCCAGCAGCTGGGGACTAGCTCCTCAAGAGACCCAGTACTTC. Its protein is CASSWGLAPQETQYF.

The chain has TRBV4-1 and TRBJ1-5; D unresolved. V was clipped by 0 bases and J by 2 bases, with 14 bases between them. The germline V gene has CDR1 MGHRA and CDR2 YSYEKL. This CDR3 spans 17 amino acids. This CDR3 reads CASSQDLGLLGNQPQHF. In nucleotides, the CDR3 is TGCGCCAGCAGCCAAGATCTTGGGCTCCTGGGCAATCAGCCCCAGCATTTT.

The chain joins TRBV11-2 to TRBJ2-5; D remains unclear. Per the germline V gene, CDR1 is SGHAT and CDR2 is FQNNGV. The germline V and J ends were trimmed by 5 bases and 4 bases, with 14 bases remaining between them. This CDR3 has 14 amino acids. The CDR3: CASSPPVARETQYF. The CDR3 region has the DNA TGTGCCAGCAGCCCCCCGGTGGCGAGAGAGACCCAGTACTTC.

In regard to this clone: One end of the junction does not line up with germline, which may come from a read error. The chain has TRBV28 and TRBJ2-7; a weak D match, TRBD1 (6 bases). The germline gives CDR1 MDHEN, CDR2 SYDVKM. CDR3 size: 12 residues. The DNA for the CDR3 is TGTGCCAGCAATTTACAGGGATTCGAGCAGTACTTC. The encoded protein is CASNLQGFEQYF.

This CDR3 is CASSQKSSSLLNEQFF. In nucleotides, the CDR3 is TGCGCCAGCAGCCAAAAGTCCAGCAGCCTTCTTAATGAGCAGTTCTTC. This rearrangement joins TRBV4-3 to TRBJ2-1; D unclear. Trimming shortened V by 2 bases and J by 7 bases, and 18 bases separated the two germline ends. This CDR3 has 16 residues. CDR1 is LGHNA, CDR2 YSLEER, per germline.

The chain has TRBV15 and TRBJ2-7; D not resolved. Germline CDR1 is LNHNV and CDR2 is YYDKDF (reference sequence). CDR3 length: 12 amino acids. Trimming took off 0 bases at V and 10 bases at J, with 10 bases between the two ends. This chain's CDR3 is CATSRDAYGQYF. CDR3 sequence (DNA): TGTGCCACCAGCAGAGATGCGTATGGTCAGTACTTC.

Notes on this clone: The sample holds other DNA sequences that translate to the same CDR3. V and J are TRBV18 and TRBJ2-7, with D perhaps TRBD1 (6 bases). Trimming took 3 bases from V and 1 from J, leaving 10 bases between them. The CDR3 is made up of 14 amino acids. Germline V gene sequence: CDR1 KGHSH, CDR2 LQKENI. CDR3: CASSPGQLSYEQYF. DNA of the CDR3: TGTGCCAGCTCACCCGGACAGTTGTCCTACGAGCAGTACTTC.

The chain employs TRBV30 and TRBJ1-1; D is ambiguous. CDR3 length: 13 residues. Germline V gene lookup returns CDR1 GTSNPN and CDR2 SVGIG (reference sequence). The V gene lost 8 bases and the J gene lost 2 bases, with 15 bases spanning the gap. In DNA, the CDR3 is TGTGCCCACTCGCTCTCACCTAACACTGAAGCTTTCTTT. This gives the protein CAHSLSPNTEAFF.

Points on this clone: This sample includes further DNA sequences coding for the same CDR3. V and J are TRBV29-1 and TRBJ2-5, with D unresolved. Looked up from germline, CDR1 is SQVTM and CDR2 is ANQGSEA. V was clipped by 4 bases and J by 5 bases, with 11 bases between them. The length of the CDR3 is 12 residues. The CDR3 DNA reads TGCAGCGTTGGTTCCGTGGGGGAGACCCAGTACTTC. It translates to CSVGSVGETQYF.

The chain has TRBV2 and TRBJ2-7; 11 bases are shared with TRBD1. This CDR3 has 15 amino acids. Germline V gives CDR1 SNHLY, CDR2 FYNNEI. V gave up 4 bases and J gave up 7 bases; unmatched junction bases: 9. This CDR3 reads CASSVPDRGQKEQYF. The CDR3 DNA reads TGTGCCAGCAGTGTCCCGGACAGGGGGCAAAAAGAGCAGTACTTC. The whole variable domain, remainder taken from reference TRBV2 and TRBJ2-7, is EPEVTQTPSHQVTQMGQEVILRCVPISNHLYFYWYRQILGQKVEFLVSFYNNEISEKSEIFDDQFSVERPDGSNFTLKIRSTKLEDSAMYFCASSVPDRGQKEQYFGPGTRLTVT.

The chain carries TRBV10-3 and TRBJ2-3; 9 nucleotides match TRBD2. Germline V gives CDR1 ENHRY, CDR2 SYGVKD. The CDR3 extends over 17 amino acids. V was pared by 10 bases and J by 3 bases, with 17 bases of the junction left unmatched. CDR3 nucleotide sequence: TGTGCCAGCCAACCGTCTTTAGCGGGAGCTACAACAGATACGCAGTATTTT. Its protein product is CASQPSLAGATTDTQYF.

The rearrangement uses TRBV25-1 and TRBJ2-7; D remains ambiguous. V was cut by 2 bases and J by 7 bases, with 9 bases left in between. In germline, CDR1 is MGHDK, CDR2 SYGVNS. The CDR3 totals 12 residues. The CDR3 sequence: CASSEPENEQYF. In DNA form, the CDR3 reads TGTGCCAGCAGTGAACCCGAGAATGAGCAGTACTTC.

Concerning this clone itself: A much bigger clone sits one base away, suggesting this may be a read error. Other DNA sequences from this sample encode an identical CDR3 as well. This chain connects TRBV27 to TRBJ2-2; no definite D call. V lost 2 bases and J 2 bases, leaving 0 bases between the germline ends. This CDR3 region has 12 residues. Germline V CDR1 and CDR2: MNHEY, SMNVEV (reference sequence). The CDR3 nucleotides are TGTGCCAGCAGTTTAAACACCGGGGAGCTGTTTTTT. The encoded protein is CASSLNTGELFF.

This sequence joins TRBV5-4 and TRBJ2-1; no clear D gene. V was cut by 0 bases and J by 12 bases, with 10 bases left in between. Germline V gene lookup returns CDR1 SGHNT and CDR2 YYREEE (reference sequence). The CDR3 consists of 12 residues. The CDR3 DNA reads TGTGCCAGCAGCTTGGCCGGAGAGAGGCAGTTCTTC. Its protein product is CASSLAGERQFF.

The V gene is TRBV5-1, the J gene TRBJ2-3; D is perhaps TRBD2 (6 bases). Germline CDR1 is SGHRS and CDR2 is YFSETQ. V was cut by 4 bases and J by 0 bases, with 12 bases left in between. CDR3 length: 15 residues. Here the CDR3 DNA reads TGCGCCAGCAGCGGCGGGGCGATCAGCACAGATACGCAGTATTTT. It translates to CASSGGAISTDTQYF.

The V and J genes are TRBV21-1 and TRBJ2-5; no DNA check was done on the table's D call, TRBD2. TRBV21-1 is shown as a pseudogene. This CDR3 is built from 13 residues. The CDR3 DNA reads as TGTGCCAGCCCTCCGGCGGGGGAAGAGACCCAGTACTTC. Protein: CASPPAGEETQYF.

This clone was observed once. The chain has TRBV6-5 and TRBJ2-5; 7 nucleotides match TRBD2. V was clipped by 0 bases and J by 2 bases; unmatched bases: 6. Germline V lookup: CDR1 MNHEY, CDR2 SVGAGI. The CDR3 has 16 residues. CDR3 sequence (DNA): TGTGCCAGCAGTTACTCCGGGGGGATGTGGCAAGAGACCCAGTACTTC. Translation gives CASSYSGGMWQETQYF.

The chain links TRBV12-5 to TRBJ1-5; weak D call: TRBD1 (6 bases). Deletions cut 2 bases from V and 6 bases from J, with 11 bases between. The CDR3 is 14 amino acids. CDR1 and CDR2 (germline): LGHNT, FRNRAP. The DNA for the CDR3 is TGTGCTAGTGGTTTGAGGGGGGGAGGTCAGCCCCAGCATTTT. Translating it yields CASGLRGGGQPQHF.

The genes are TRBV5-1 and TRBJ2-2; 8 nucleotides match TRBD1. The CDR3 consists of 14 residues. The junction had 6 bases not matched to a gene; V was cut back by 7 bases and J by 4 bases. From germline, CDR1 is SGHRS and CDR2 YFSETQ. In DNA form, the CDR3 reads TGCGCCAGCGAACCCGGGACAGGCACCGGGGAGCTGTTTTTT. Translation gives CASEPGTGTGELFF.

The gene calls are TRBV7-2 and TRBJ2-2, with 13 bases matching TRBD2. The CDR3 covers 17 residues. Germline CDR1 and CDR2: SGHTA and FQGNSA. Trimming removed 4 bases from V and 6 bases from J; junction bases left unmatched: 8. CDR3 sequence (DNA): TGTGCCAGCAGCTCTCGCGGACTAGCGGGAGTTCCCGGGGAGCTGTTTTTT. This gives the protein CASSSRGLAGVPGELFF.

As to this clone: This sample also contains other DNA sequences that code for the same CDR3. This chain links TRBV10-3 with TRBJ1-5; no clear D gene. The V end was cut by 6 bases, the J end by 0 bases, with 6 bases between. From germline, CDR1 is ENHRY and CDR2 SYGVKD. This CDR3 spans 13 amino acids. The CDR3 DNA reads as TGTGCCATCAGGGGTGATAGCAATCAGCCCCAGCATTTT. Its protein is CAIRGDSNQPQHF.

For this clone: Different DNA sequences within this sample yield the same CDR3. The rearrangement joins TRBV5-1 to TRBJ2-5; the D gene is possibly TRBD1 (5 bases). Trimming stripped 2 bases from V and 2 bases from J, with 10 bases between. The germline V gene encodes CDR1 SGHRS and CDR2 YFSETQ. The CDR3 is made up of 14 amino acids. DNA of the CDR3: TGCGCCAGCAGCTTTGGAGACAGTCAAGAGACCCAGTACTTC. The encoded protein is CASSFGDSQETQYF.